The clone carrying this T cell receptor (beta chain) was observed a handful of times. What it binds is unknown. CDR3 length: 15 residues. The V and J ends lost 5 bases and 2 bases, in that order; junction bases with no gene match: 3. The sample is drawn from a study of blood T cells in healthy people across ages. Regarding the study as a whole: Since the PBMCs were unsorted, naive and antigen-experienced cells could not be conclusively compared.

Isolated per sample were at least 7 million PBMCs. Extractions gave at least 5 micrograms of total RNA per sample. Primed by a sample-barcoded 5' primer and a J-beta primer mix, a second PCR proceeded for roughly 6 to 12 cycles. Tags on each cDNA molecule came from a template-switch adaptor with 12 random nucleotides. TCRdb passed the 5' RACE reads through MiXCR, listing each CDR3 protein once. There are fewer than 2 million distinct CDR3 sequences in the sample; around 40% occur only once, and about 23% lies in the top ten. The chain recombines TRBV12-3 or TRBV12-4 with TRBJ2-1; 10 bases align to TRBD2. The TCR was taken from a human donor in good health. Input material: blood. CDR3 DNA sequence: TGTGCCAGCAGTAAAGCGGGGGGGCCCTACAATGAGCAGTTCTTC. It translates to CASSKAGGPYNEQFF.